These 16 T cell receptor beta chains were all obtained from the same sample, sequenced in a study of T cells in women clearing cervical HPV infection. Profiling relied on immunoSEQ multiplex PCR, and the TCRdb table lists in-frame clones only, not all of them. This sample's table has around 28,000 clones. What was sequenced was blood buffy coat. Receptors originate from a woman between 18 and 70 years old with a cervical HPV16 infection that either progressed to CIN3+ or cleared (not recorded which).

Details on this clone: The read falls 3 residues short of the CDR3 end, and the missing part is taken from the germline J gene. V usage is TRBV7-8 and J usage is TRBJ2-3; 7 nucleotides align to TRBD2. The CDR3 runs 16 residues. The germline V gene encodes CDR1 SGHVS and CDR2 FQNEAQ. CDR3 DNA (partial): TGTGCCAGCAGCTTAGCGCGCGGGGGATCAGATCAGCCG. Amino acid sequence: CASSLARGGSDQP. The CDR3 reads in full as CASSLARGGSDQPQYF.

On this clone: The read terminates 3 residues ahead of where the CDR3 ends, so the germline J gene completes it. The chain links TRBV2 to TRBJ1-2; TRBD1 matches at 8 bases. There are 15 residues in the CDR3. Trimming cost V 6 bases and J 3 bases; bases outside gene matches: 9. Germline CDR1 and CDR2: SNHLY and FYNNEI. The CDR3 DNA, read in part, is TGTGCCAGCAGCTTTTTACAGGGGGGGCACTATGGC. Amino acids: CASSFLQGGHYG. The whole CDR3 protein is CASSFLQGGHYGYTF. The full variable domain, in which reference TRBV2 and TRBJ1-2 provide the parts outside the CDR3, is EPEVTQTPSHQVTQMGQEVILRCVPISNHLYFYWYRQILGQKVEFLVSFYNNEISEKSEIFDDQFSVERPDGSNFTLKIRSTKLEDSAMYFCASSFLQGGHYGYTFGSGTRLTVV.

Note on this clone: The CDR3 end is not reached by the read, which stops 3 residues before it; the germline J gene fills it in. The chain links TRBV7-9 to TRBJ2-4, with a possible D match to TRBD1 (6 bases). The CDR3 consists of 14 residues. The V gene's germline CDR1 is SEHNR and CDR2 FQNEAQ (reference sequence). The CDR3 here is CASREDRPRSGQYF. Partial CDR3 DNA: TGTGCCAGCAGAGAAGACAGGCCAAGGAGCGGT.

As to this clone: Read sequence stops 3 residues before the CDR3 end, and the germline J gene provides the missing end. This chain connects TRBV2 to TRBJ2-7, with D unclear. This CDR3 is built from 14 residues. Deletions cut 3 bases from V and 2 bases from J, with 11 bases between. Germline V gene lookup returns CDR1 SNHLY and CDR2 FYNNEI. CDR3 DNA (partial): TGTGCCAGCAGTGATAGAAGCCCTACCTACGAG. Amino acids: CASSDRSPTYE. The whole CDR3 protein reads CASSDRSPTYEQYF. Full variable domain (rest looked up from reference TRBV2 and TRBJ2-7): EPEVTQTPSHQVTQMGQEVILRCVPISNHLYFYWYRQILGQKVEFLVSFYNNEISEKSEIFDDQFSVERPDGSNFTLKIRSTKLEDSAMYFCASSDRSPTYEQYFGPGTRLTVT.

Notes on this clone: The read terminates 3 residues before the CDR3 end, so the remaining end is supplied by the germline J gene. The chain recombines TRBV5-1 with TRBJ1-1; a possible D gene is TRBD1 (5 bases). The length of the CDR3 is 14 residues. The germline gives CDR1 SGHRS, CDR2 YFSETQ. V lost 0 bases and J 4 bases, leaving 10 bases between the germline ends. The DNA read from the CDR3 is TGCGCCAGCAGCTTGGATACCGGGGGCACTGAA. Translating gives CASSLDTGGTE. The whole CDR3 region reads CASSLDTGGTEAFF.

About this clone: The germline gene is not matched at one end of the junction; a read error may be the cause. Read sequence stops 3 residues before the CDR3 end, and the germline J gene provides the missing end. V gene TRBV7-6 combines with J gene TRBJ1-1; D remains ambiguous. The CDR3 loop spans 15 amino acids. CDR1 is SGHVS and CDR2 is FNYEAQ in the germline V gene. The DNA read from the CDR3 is TGTGCCAGCAGCGTAGCCCATACCGGGGACACTGAA. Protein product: CASSVAHTGDTE. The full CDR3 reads CASSVAHTGDTEAFF. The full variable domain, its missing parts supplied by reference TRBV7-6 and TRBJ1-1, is GAGVSQSPRYKVTKRGQDVALRCDPISGHVSLYWYRQALGQGPEFLTYFNYEAQQDKSGLPNDRFSAERPEGSISTLTIQRTEQRDSAMYRCASSVAHTGDTEAFFGQGTRLTVV.

The CDR3 reads CAWSDRTGWSEKLFF. CDR3 DNA (partial): TGTGCCTGGAGTGACAGGACAGGGTGGAGTGAAAAG. The chain employs TRBV30 and TRBJ2-2; 8 nucleotides agree with TRBD1. The read terminates 3 residues before the CDR3 end, so the remaining end is supplied by the germline J gene. CDR1 and CDR2 from the germline V gene are GTSNPN and SVGIG (reference sequence). This CDR3 region has 15 residues.

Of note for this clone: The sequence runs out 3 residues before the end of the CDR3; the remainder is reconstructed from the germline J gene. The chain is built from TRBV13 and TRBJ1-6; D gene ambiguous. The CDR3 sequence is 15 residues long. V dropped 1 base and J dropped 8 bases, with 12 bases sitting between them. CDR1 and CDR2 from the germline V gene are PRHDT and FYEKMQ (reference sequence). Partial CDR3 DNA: TGTGCCAGCAGCTTAGTAGGACTACTCGATTCACCC. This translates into CASSLVGLLDSP. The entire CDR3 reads CASSLVGLLDSPLHF.

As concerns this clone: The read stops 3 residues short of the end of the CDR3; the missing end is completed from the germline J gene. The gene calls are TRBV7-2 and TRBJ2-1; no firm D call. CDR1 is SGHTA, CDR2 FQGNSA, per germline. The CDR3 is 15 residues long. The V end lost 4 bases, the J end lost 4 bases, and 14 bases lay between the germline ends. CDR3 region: CASSSSPSGYNEQFF. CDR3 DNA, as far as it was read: TGTGCCAGCAGCTCATCCCCTTCAGGTTACAATGAG.

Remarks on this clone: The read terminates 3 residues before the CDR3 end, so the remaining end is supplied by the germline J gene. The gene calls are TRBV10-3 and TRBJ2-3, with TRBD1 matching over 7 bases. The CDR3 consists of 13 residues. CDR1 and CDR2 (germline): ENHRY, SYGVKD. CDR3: CAISDVQGETQYF. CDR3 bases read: TGTGCCATCAGTGATGTTCAGGGGGAGACG.

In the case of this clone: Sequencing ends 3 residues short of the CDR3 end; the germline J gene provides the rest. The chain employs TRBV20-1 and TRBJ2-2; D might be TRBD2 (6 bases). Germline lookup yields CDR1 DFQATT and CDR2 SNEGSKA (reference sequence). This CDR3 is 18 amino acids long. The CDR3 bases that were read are TGCAGTGCTAGAGATGTCCGGGGGTCCGTCGGTGGGGCCAACGTG. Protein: CSARDVRGSVGGANV. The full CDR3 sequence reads CSARDVRGSVGGANVLFF.

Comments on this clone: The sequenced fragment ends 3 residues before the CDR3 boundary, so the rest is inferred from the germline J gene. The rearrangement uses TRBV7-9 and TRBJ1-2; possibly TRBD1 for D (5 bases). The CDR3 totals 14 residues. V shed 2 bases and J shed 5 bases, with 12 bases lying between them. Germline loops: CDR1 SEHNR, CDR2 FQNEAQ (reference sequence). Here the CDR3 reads CASSLNTEGYGYTF. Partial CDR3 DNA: TGTGCCAGCAGCTTAAACACCGAGGGGTATGGC. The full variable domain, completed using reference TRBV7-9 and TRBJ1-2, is DTGVSQNPRHKITKRGQNVTFRCDPISEHNRLYWYRQTLGQGPEFLTYFQNEAQLEKSRLLSDRFSAERPKGSFSTLEIQRTEQGDSAMYLCASSLNTEGYGYTFGSGTRLTVV.

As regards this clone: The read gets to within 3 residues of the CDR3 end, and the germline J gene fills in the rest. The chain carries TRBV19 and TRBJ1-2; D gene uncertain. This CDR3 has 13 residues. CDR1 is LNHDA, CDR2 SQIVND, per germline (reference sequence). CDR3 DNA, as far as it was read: TGTGCCAGTAGCGGTAGGCGCACAGATACC. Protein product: CASSGRRTDT. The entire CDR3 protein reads CASSGRRTDTYTF.

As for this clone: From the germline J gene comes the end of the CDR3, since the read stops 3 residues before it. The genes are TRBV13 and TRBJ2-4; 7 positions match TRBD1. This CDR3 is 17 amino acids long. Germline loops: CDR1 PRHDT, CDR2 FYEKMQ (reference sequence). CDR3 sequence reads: CASSSVPGQSSNYGQYF. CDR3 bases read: TGTGCCAGCAGCTCCGTCCCGGGACAGAGCTCTAACTATGGT.

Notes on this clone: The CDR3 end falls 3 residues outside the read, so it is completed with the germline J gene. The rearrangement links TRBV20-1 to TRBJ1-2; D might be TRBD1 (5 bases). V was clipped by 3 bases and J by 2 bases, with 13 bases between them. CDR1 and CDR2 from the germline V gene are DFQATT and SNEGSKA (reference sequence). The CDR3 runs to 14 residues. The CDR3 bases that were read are TGCAGTGCTAGTTTCGGGGACTTCAACTATGGC. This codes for CSASFGDFNYG. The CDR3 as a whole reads CSASFGDFNYGYTF.

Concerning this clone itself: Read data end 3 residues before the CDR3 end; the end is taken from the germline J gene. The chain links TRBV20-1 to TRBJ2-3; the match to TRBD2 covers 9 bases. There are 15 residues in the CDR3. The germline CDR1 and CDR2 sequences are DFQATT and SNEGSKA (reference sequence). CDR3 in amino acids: CSARRASGDQETQYF. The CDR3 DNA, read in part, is TGCAGTGCTAGACGTGCTAGCGGGGACCAAGAGACG.